This section outlines one T cell receptor (beta chain) sequence together with its context. The antigen remains unidentified. CDR3 size: 14 residues. V was pared by 5 bases and J by 8 bases, with 6 bases of the junction left unmatched. CDR1 is SGHTA, CDR2 FQGNSA, per germline. The data originate from a study of blood T cells in healthy people across ages. General study results and limits: When set beside aged donors, long-lived donors presented more naive CD4+ cells and higher diversity. It was not known whether donors were CMV positive (a possible confounder of expanded clonotype changes).

Sample-barcoded 5' priming and a J-beta primer mix drove a second PCR of roughly 7 to 11 cycles. In TCRdb, the 5' RACE reads were re-called with MiXCR into one record per CDR3 protein. The sample contains 950,000 to 1,200,000 distinct CDR3 sequences, roughly two fifths of which appear only once. Per-sample yields of isolated PBMCs were at least 7 million. Sequencing used blood. The receptor's source is a man aged 18 to 30 in good health. This chain uses TRBV7-2 with TRBJ2-3; 11 positions match TRBD2. This CDR3 reads CASSPTSGEGTQYF. The DNA for the CDR3 is TGTGCCAGCAGCCCGACTAGCGGGGAAGGTACGCAGTATTTT.